The 27 T cell receptor beta chains below were found in one sample sequenced in a study of blood T cell repertoires in COVID-19 (dated by TCRdb to between 2020 and 2021). Receptor libraries were prepared by the immunoSEQ multiplex PCR assay. The clones in this table, taken by TCRdb from immuneACCESS, are in-frame only. Not every clone is retained; where verified, under half of the shortfall comes from an unresolved V gene, and the cause of the rest is unknown. The sample profile shows fewer than 150,000 clones; about 84% of them were found once. The ten biggest clones cover 1.6% of the sample. The material sequenced was PBMCs or T cells enriched from blood (not recorded which). Receptors were obtained from a woman aged 18 to 35 who had been exposed to COVID-19.

The CDR3 sequence is CASGGRGYTF. CDR3 DNA sequence: TGTGCCAGCGGAGGAAGAGGCTACACCTTC. This chain joins TRBV2 and TRBJ1-2; unclear D gene. V was shortened by 8 bases and J by 8 bases, with 9 bases between the two germline ends. The CDR3 is 10 residues long. Germline V gene sequence: CDR1 SNHLY, CDR2 FYNNEI.

The genes are TRBV19 and TRBJ2-2; the match to TRBD2 covers 12 bases. With V trimmed by 9 bases and J by 8 bases, 7 bases remained unmatched. Per germline, CDR1 LNHDA and CDR2 SQIVND (reference sequence). This CDR3 spans 14 amino acids. CDR3 sequence reads: CASGLAGNVGELFF. CDR3 bases: TGTGCCAGCGGACTAGCGGGAAATGTGGGGGAGCTGTTTTTT.

The chain joins TRBV25-1 to TRBJ2-2, with D possibly TRBD2 on 6 matching bases. V lost 7 bases and J lost 3, with 15 bases in between. CDR1 MGHDK and CDR2 SYGVNS come from the germline V gene. This CDR3 has 15 residues. The CDR3 DNA sequence: TGTGCCAGCAAGGCAGCGGGCAGGGACACCGGGGAGCTGTTTTTT. Residues: CASKAAGRDTGELFF.

Only one count was recorded for this clone. The chain is built from TRBV9 and TRBJ2-7; D is possibly TRBD2 (6 bases). The CDR3 runs 16 residues. Germline assignment: CDR1 SGDLS and CDR2 YYNGEE. Trimming pared 0 bases from V and 2 bases from J, leaving 15 bases between. CDR3 protein: CASSVAPGLGTYEQYF. Here the CDR3 DNA reads TGTGCCAGCAGCGTAGCCCCGGGACTCGGGACCTACGAGCAGTACTTC.

V is TRBV28 and J is TRBJ2-7, with 9 nucleotides matching TRBD1. The CDR3 contains 14 residues. V was clipped by 3 bases and J by 5 bases; unmatched bases: 5. Per the germline V gene, CDR1 is MDHEN and CDR2 is SYDVKM. The CDR3 DNA reads TGTGCCAGCAGTTTCCGGGGACAGGGAGACGAGCAGTACTTC. Its protein is CASSFRGQGDEQYF.

J is TRBJ2-1 and V is TRBV29-1; 7 bases are shared with TRBD2. The junction had 8 bases not matched to a gene; V was cut back by 5 bases and J by 7 bases. In germline, CDR1 is SQVTM, CDR2 ANQGSEA. There are 13 residues in the CDR3. This CDR3 is CSVPTSYGNEQFF. The CDR3 bases are TGCAGCGTTCCGACTAGCTACGGAAATGAGCAGTTCTTC.

This chain joins TRBV5-1 and TRBJ2-7, with 7 bases identical to TRBD2. CDR3 length: 14 amino acids. Trimming at V came to 4 bases and at J to 5 bases, leaving 9 bases not matched to a gene. Germline V gene sequence: CDR1 SGHRS, CDR2 YFSETQ. Here the CDR3 DNA reads TGCGCCAGCAGCCCACGCCGGGGGGTCGACGAGCAGTACTTC. Its protein product is CASSPRRGVDEQYF.

The chain links TRBV7-2 to TRBJ2-2; tentatively, D is TRBD2 (6 bases). CDR1 is SGHTA and CDR2 is FQGNSA in the germline V gene. The CDR3 contains 16 residues. Trimming left V 1 base short and J 5 bases short, with 14 bases between. CDR3 nucleotides: TGTGCCAGCAGCTTAGGTATTAGCGGAGGAACCGGGGAGCTGTTTTTT. Amino acids: CASSLGISGGTGELFF.

This CDR3 reads CASSLTDSGGSLFF. DNA of the CDR3: TGTGCCAGCAGCTTAACGGATAGCGGAGGAAGTCTGTTCTTC. The chain joins TRBV7-3 to TRBJ2-1, with D maybe TRBD2 (6 bases). This CDR3 is 14 amino acids long. Germline CDR1 and CDR2: SGHTA and FQGTGA. V was clipped by 0 bases and J by 15 bases, with 18 bases between them.

This clone appeared once. The CDR3 region has the DNA TGTGCCAGCAGTTACTCATCCTCCGGGACCTACGAGCAGTACTTC. Translating gives CASSYSSSGTYEQYF. This chain links TRBV6-2 or TRBV6-3 with TRBJ2-7; D is possibly TRBD2 (5 bases). Germline V gene data show CDR1 as MNHEY and CDR2 as SVGEGT. CDR3 size: 15 residues. V gave up 0 bases and J gave up 2 bases, with 11 bases separating them.

This chain uses TRBV2 with TRBJ1-3; D is perhaps TRBD1 (5 bases). Trimming took 7 bases from V and 2 from J, leaving 9 bases between them. The CDR3 covers 13 residues. The germline V gene has CDR1 SNHLY and CDR2 FYNNEI. CDR3: CASTAGTGNTIYF. CDR3 bases: TGTGCCAGCACTGCAGGGACTGGAAACACCATATATTTT.

This chain uses TRBV5-4 with TRBJ2-7, with 9 nucleotides matching TRBD1. Germline values: CDR1 SGHNT, CDR2 YYREEE (reference sequence). Trimming took 3 bases from V and 5 from J; bases not matched to a gene: 3. This CDR3 spans 13 amino acids. CDR3 amino acids: CASSWDRDHEQYF. The CDR3 region has the DNA TGTGCCAGCAGCTGGGACAGGGATCACGAGCAGTACTTC.

This clone was observed a handful of times. The rearrangement joins TRBV7-9 to TRBJ2-1; no firm D call. Germline V gives CDR1 SEHNR, CDR2 FQNEAQ (reference sequence). This CDR3 region has 12 residues. V lost 4 bases, J lost 4 bases, and 5 bases lay in between. The CDR3 reads CASSSTYNEQFF. In DNA form, the CDR3 reads TGTGCCAGCAGCTCCACTTACAATGAGCAGTTCTTC.

The chain joins TRBV7-2 to TRBJ2-7; D is possibly TRBD1 (5 bases). The CDR3 totals 15 residues. The germline V gene encodes CDR1 SGHTA and CDR2 FQGNSA. Trimming pared 5 bases from V and 0 bases from J, leaving 14 bases between. The CDR3 reads CASSRQGGGSYEQYF. Here the CDR3 DNA reads TGTGCCAGCAGCCGTCAGGGTGGTGGCTCCTACGAGCAGTACTTC.

Worth noting for this clone: Other DNA sequences in this sample translate to the same CDR3. This chain links TRBV18 with TRBJ1-3; D is possibly TRBD1 (5 bases). Per germline, CDR1 KGHSH and CDR2 LQKENI. The CDR3 contains 15 residues. V was shortened by 3 bases and J by 0 bases, with 9 bases between the two germline ends. The CDR3 region has the DNA TGTGCCAGCTCACCTCAGGGTAGCTCTGGAAACACCATATATTTT. It encodes CASSPQGSSGNTIYF. Using reference TRBV18 and TRBJ1-3 for the parts outside the CDR3, the full variable domain is NAGVMQNPRHLVRRRGQEARLRCSPMKGHSHVYWYRQLPEEGLKFMVYLQKENIIDESGMPKERFSAEFPKEGPSILRIQQVVRGDSAAYFCASSPQGSSGNTIYFGEGSWLTVV.

V is TRBV6-6 and J is TRBJ1-1; D gene ambiguous. The germline V gene has CDR1 MNHNY and CDR2 SVGAGI (reference sequence). Trimming shortened V by 0 bases and J by 2 bases, and 13 bases separated the two germline ends. This CDR3 is 16 amino acids long. This CDR3 is CASSYSQAEINTEAFF. The CDR3 region has the DNA TGTGCCAGCAGTTACTCCCAGGCAGAGATTAACACTGAAGCTTTCTTT.

This chain uses TRBV7-8 with TRBJ2-1; D is possibly TRBD1 (6 bases). V was pared by 5 bases and J by 1 base, with 12 bases between. Per the germline V gene, CDR1 is SGHVS and CDR2 is FQNEAQ. The CDR3 has 15 amino acids. The CDR3: CASSASRGSYNEQFF. For the CDR3, the DNA is TGTGCCAGCAGCGCAAGCAGGGGATCCTACAATGAGCAGTTCTTC.

The genes are TRBV27 and TRBJ2-5, with TRBD1 matching over 7 bases. V dropped 5 bases and J dropped 3; count of bases not matched to a gene: 3. There are 13 residues in the CDR3. Germline CDR1 MNHEY, CDR2 SMNVEV (reference sequence). The CDR3 coding sequence is TGTGCCAGCAGTGGGGACAGTAAAGAGACCCAGTACTTC. Protein: CASSGDSKETQYF.

This chain uses TRBV28 with TRBJ1-2; 11 bases line up with TRBD1. Germline V gives CDR1 MDHEN, CDR2 SYDVKM. The trim removed 5 bases at V and 1 base at J, leaving 3 bases unmatched. The CDR3 spans 15 residues. In DNA form, the CDR3 reads TGTGCCAGCAGTAAAGGGACAGGGGGTAACTATGGCTACACCTTC. It yields the protein CASSKGTGGNYGYTF.

J is TRBJ1-1 and V is TRBV3-1 (or the pseudogene TRBV3-2); D unresolved. This CDR3 region has 14 residues. Germline V gene data show CDR1 as LGHDT and CDR2 as YNNKEL (reference sequence). Trimming removed 0 bases at V and 2 bases at J, with 7 bases between. The CDR3 loop is CASSQDFTNTEAFF. CDR3 DNA: TGTGCCAGCAGCCAAGATTTCACTAACACTGAAGCTTTCTTT.

The chain employs TRBV5-6 and TRBJ1-6, with TRBD1 matching over 7 bases. Germline assignment: CDR1 SGHDT and CDR2 YYEEEE. V lost 3 bases, J lost 10 bases, and 10 bases stayed unmatched. The CDR3 has 15 residues. CDR3: CASSSPGQRESPLHF. The CDR3 nucleotides are TGTGCCAGCAGCTCCCCGGGACAGAGAGAATCACCCCTCCACTTT.

The chain joins TRBV6-6 to TRBJ2-1; 12 nucleotides line up with TRBD2. Germline assignment: CDR1 MNHNY and CDR2 SVGAGI (reference sequence). The V segment lost 4 bases and the J segment 2 bases; nucleotides outside the gene matches: 3. CDR3 length equals 16 residues. The CDR3 protein is CASSSRTSGTYNEQFF. CDR3 coding DNA: TGTGCCAGCAGTTCCCGGACTAGCGGGACCTACAATGAGCAGTTCTTC.

CDR3 in amino acids: CSVNDRDTQYF. CDR3 sequence (DNA): TGCAGCGTGAATGACAGAGATACGCAGTATTTT. V usage is TRBV29-1 and J usage is TRBJ2-3, with D tentatively TRBD1 (5 bases). The germline V gene has CDR1 SQVTM and CDR2 ANQGSEA. CDR3 length: 11 residues. The V end was cut by 6 bases, the J end by 5 bases, with 9 bases between.

The chain has TRBV19 and TRBJ1-1; 8 positions match TRBD1. The CDR3 has 15 amino acids. Germline V CDR1 and CDR2: LNHDA, SQIVND (reference sequence). V shed 6 bases and J 6 bases; nucleotides not matched to a gene: 12. Written as DNA, the CDR3 is TGTGCCAGTAGACCAGGACAGGGAGGGGGGGCTGAAGCTTTCTTT. Its translation: CASRPGQGGGAEAFF.

V usage is TRBV7-9 and J usage is TRBJ1-1; D call uncertain. CDR1 is SEHNR and CDR2 is FQNEAQ in the germline V gene (reference sequence). The CDR3 consists of 12 residues. Trimming removed 5 bases from V and 6 bases from J, with 10 bases in between. The DNA for the CDR3 is TGTGCCAGCAGCCCCCCGGGGTCTGAAGCTTTCTTT. Its protein product is CASSPPGSEAFF. Supplemented by reference TRBV7-9 and TRBJ1-1, the full variable domain reads DTGVSQNPRHKITKRGQNVTFRCDPISEHNRLYWYRQTLGQGPEFLTYFQNEAQLEKSRLLSDRFSAERPKGSFSTLEIQRTEQGDSAMYLCASSPPGSEAFFGQGTRLTVV.

The V gene is TRBV2, the J gene TRBJ2-7; D is ambiguous. Per germline, CDR1 SNHLY and CDR2 FYNNEI. The CDR3 length is 14 residues. Trimming took off 3 bases at V and 5 bases at J, with 14 bases between the two ends. The CDR3 DNA follows: TGTGCCAGCAGTGATTTGTCCGCCCGGGACGAGCAGTACTTC. It is translated as CASSDLSARDEQYF.

A remark on this clone: Other DNA sequences of this sample code for an identical CDR3. The genes are TRBV28 and TRBJ2-7, with 8 bases identical to TRBD2. Unmatched junction bases numbered 5, after V lost 2 bases and J lost 2 bases. The CDR3 covers 15 residues. Germline lookup yields CDR1 MDHEN and CDR2 SYDVKM. The CDR3 DNA follows: TGTGCCAGCAGTTTAGCGGCGGGAGGAACCTACGAGCAGTACTTC. It specifies CASSLAAGGTYEQYF.